The T cell receptor beta chain described here comes from a study of post-analysis software for immune sequencing data. Notes on the study in general: Five TRBV segments appeared more often in patients than in controls, and TRBV5-6, TRBV5-1 and TRBV20-1 were among these. Batch-matched samples strongly co-clustered by F measure. Compared against controls, patients with multiple sclerosis displayed significantly lower normalized Chao1 diversity.

Germline lookup yields CDR1 LNHDA and CDR2 SQIVND (reference sequence). CDR3 length equals 13 residues. V was shortened by 3 bases and J by 6 bases, with 11 bases between the two germline ends. Note on this clonotype: Its target is not known.

Unique molecular identifiers were present in the TCR beta cDNA libraries. Starting from around 0.96 to 9.9 million T cells, the study yielded hundreds of thousands of cDNA molecules. TCRdb ran MiXCR on the PCR reads and lists one entry per CDR3 protein. The sample includes some 240,000 distinct CDR3 sequences, 36% of them seen just once. The sequence derives from a girl aged 5-17 years with multiple sclerosis. Sequenced: blood. The chain uses TRBV19 and TRBJ1-1, with D hard to call. The CDR3 DNA sequence: TGTGCCAGTAGTATCCGGTCGGCAGCTGAAGCTTTCTTT. It is translated as CASSIRSAAEAFF. Complete variable domain (other parts from reference TRBV19 and TRBJ1-1): DGGITQSPKYLFRKEGQNVTLSCEQNLNHDAMYWYRQDPGQGLRLIYYSQIVNDFQKGDIAEGYSVSREKKESFPLTVTSAQKNPTAFYLCASSIRSAAEAFFGQGTRLTVV.